This T cell receptor (beta chain) was found in a study of blood T cell repertoires in COVID-19. Measured with immunoSEQ multiplex PCR; TCRdb has only the in-frame clones, and not every one. The top ten clones hold around 0.47% of a sample with fewer than 95,000 clones, approximately 89% of them seen once. CDR3 length: 14 residues. CDR1 is SGHRS, CDR2 YFSETQ, per germline. V gave up 5 bases and J gave up 0 bases, with 10 bases separating them. The clonotype was recovered from a man aged 55 to 70 with acute or convalescent COVID-19. The chain employs TRBV5-1 and TRBJ2-3, with D possibly matching TRBD2 (6 bases). The source material was peripheral blood. In DNA, the CDR3 is TGCGCCAGCAGGCCCCGGGGGAGCACAGATACGCAGTATTTT. This sequence encodes CASRPRGSTDTQYF.